These 21 T cell receptor beta chains share one sample of origin, sequenced in a study of T-cell memory formation after mild COVID-19. A single record per CDR3 protein comes from TCRdb applying MiXCR to the 5' RACE reads. In the table there are 100,000 to 120,000 distinct CDR3 sequences, approximately 22% of which are singletons. The material sequenced was PBMCs or a T cell subset sorted from them (not recorded which). Source of these receptors: a man aged 18 to 29 who had mild COVID-19 (a few samples of this study predate the infection). Cell type and time point are not known.

This clonotype was detected a few times. J is TRBJ2-5 and V is TRBV11-2, with D tentatively TRBD2 (6 bases). The CDR3 has 12 residues. Trimming left V 0 bases short and J 7 bases short, with 6 bases between. Germline-derived CDR1 and CDR2 are SGHAT and FQNNGV. CDR3 sequence (DNA): TGTGCCAGCAGCTTAGACGGGGGGACCCAGTACTTC. Its protein is CASSLDGGTQYF. Together with reference TRBV11-2 and TRBJ2-5, the CDR3 gives the full variable domain: EAGVAQSPRYKIIEKRQSVAFWCNPISGHATLYWYQQILGQGPKLLIQFQNNGVVDDSQLPKDRFSAERLKGVDSTLKIQPAKLEDSAVYLCASSLDGGTQYFGPGTRLLVL.

A word on this clonotype: One junction end does not reproduce the germline sequence, and a read error may be involved. The rearrangement links TRBV6-5 to TRBJ1-2; 7 bases are a match to TRBD1. The CDR3 runs 15 residues. The germline CDR1 and CDR2 sequences are MNHEY and SVGAGI. The CDR3 coding sequence is TGTGCCAGCAGTTACCAGGGGGGGCACGACTATGGCTGCACCTTC. This codes for CASSYQGGHDYGCTF.

The chain couples TRBV4-3 to TRBJ1-1; D is ambiguous. Germline V CDR1 and CDR2: LGHNA, YSLEER. The CDR3 sequence is 16 residues long. The germline V and J ends were trimmed by 1 base and 5 bases, with 17 bases remaining between them. For the CDR3, the DNA is TGCGCCAGCAGCCAAGGGGCCGGGGTAGTAGAAACTGAAGCTTTCTTT. Translation gives CASSQGAGVVETEAFF.

V and J are TRBV6-2 or TRBV6-3 and TRBJ2-2, with 10 nucleotides matching TRBD2. V lost 1 base, J lost 1 base, and 6 bases stayed unmatched. This CDR3 is built from 18 residues. CDR1 is MNHEY, CDR2 SVGEGT, per germline. The CDR3 is CASSYLVSSGGNTGELFF. DNA of the CDR3: TGTGCCAGCAGTTACTTGGTGTCTAGCGGGGGGAACACCGGGGAGCTGTTTTTT.

The chain is built from TRBV4-2 and TRBJ1-3; TRBD1 is a possible D gene (5 bases). Germline assignment: CDR1 LGHNA and CDR2 YNFKEQ. The CDR3 has 20 residues. Trimming removed 0 bases from V and 0 bases from J, with 21 bases in between. The CDR3 sequence: CASSQERLDGGFLSGNTIYF. The CDR3 DNA follows: TGTGCCAGCAGCCAAGAACGCCTGGACGGGGGATTTCTCTCTGGAAACACCATATATTTT.

The chain couples TRBV2 to TRBJ1-3; D remains ambiguous. Germline assignment: CDR1 SNHLY and CDR2 FYNNEI. CDR3 length: 13 amino acids. V was clipped by 6 bases and J by 0 bases, with 6 bases between them. In nucleotides, the CDR3 is TGTGCCAGCAGCCGGTCCTCTGGAAACACCATATATTTT. Its translation is CASSRSSGNTIYF.

This clonotype was observed a handful of times. The rearrangement links TRBV12-3 or TRBV12-4 to TRBJ2-2; TRBD1 agrees at 7 bases. The CDR3 spans 14 residues. The J segment lost 4 bases and the V segment lost 5 bases, leaving 4 bases of the junction unmatched. CDR3 sequence (DNA): TGTGCCAGCAGTGTTGCAGGGGGCACCGGGGAGCTGTTTTTT. It codes for CASSVAGGTGELFF.

The chain combines TRBV27 with TRBJ2-5; the D gene is possibly TRBD2 (6 bases). Trimming removed 1 base at V and 4 bases at J, with 13 bases between. The CDR3 extends over 15 amino acids. Germline V lookup: CDR1 MNHEY, CDR2 SMNVEV (reference sequence). The CDR3 sequence: CASSLWEARRETQYF. In DNA form, the CDR3 reads TGTGCCAGCAGTTTATGGGAGGCCAGGAGAGAGACCCAGTACTTC.

This clonotype turned up a few times. The V and J genes are TRBV4-2 and TRBJ1-5, with D hard to call. The germline V and J ends were trimmed by 1 base and 4 bases, with 8 bases remaining between them. The CDR3 runs 14 residues. The V gene's germline CDR1 is LGHNA and CDR2 YNFKEQ. The CDR3 sequence is CASSQVEGNQPQHF. The CDR3 DNA reads TGTGCCAGCAGCCAAGTTGAGGGAAATCAGCCCCAGCATTTT.

V gene TRBV29-1 combines with J gene TRBJ1-2, with D unclear. The CDR3 extends over 14 amino acids. V was trimmed by 3 bases and J by 6 bases, leaving 17 bases between them. Germline-derived CDR1 and CDR2 are SQVTM and ANQGSEA. The CDR3 spells CSVEEGWRPHGYTF. Here the CDR3 DNA reads TGCAGCGTTGAGGAGGGTTGGCGTCCTCATGGCTACACCTTC.

The rearrangement joins TRBV16 to TRBJ1-5; D ambiguous. The V gene lost 1 base and the J gene lost 2 bases, with 9 bases spanning the gap. This CDR3 is built from 15 residues. Per the germline V gene, CDR1 is KGHSY and CDR2 is FQNENV. CDR3: CASSQFFGGNQPQHF. CDR3 nucleotide sequence: TGTGCCAGCAGCCAATTTTTTGGAGGCAATCAGCCCCAGCATTTT.

The V gene is TRBV5-1, the J gene TRBJ2-5, with 11 bases fitting TRBD2. The J segment lost 0 bases and the V segment lost 6 bases, leaving 7 bases of the junction unmatched. There are 16 residues in the CDR3. The V gene's germline CDR1 is SGHRS and CDR2 YFSETQ. CDR3 sequence reads: CASTPRTSGYQETQYF. CDR3 coding DNA: TGCGCCAGCACCCCCCGGACTAGCGGGTACCAAGAGACCCAGTACTTC.

This chain connects TRBV7-9 to TRBJ2-2; D is possibly TRBD1 (7 bases). Germline CDR1 is SEHNR and CDR2 is FQNEAQ (reference sequence). V lost 4 bases, J lost 5 bases, and 17 bases lay in between. The CDR3 totals 16 residues. The CDR3 DNA is TGTGCCAGCAGCTCCCAGACAGGGACTCCTACCGGGGAGCTGTTTTTT. Translated, it gives CASSSQTGTPTGELFF. The full variable domain, its missing parts supplied by reference TRBV7-9 and TRBJ2-2, is DTGVSQNPRHKITKRGQNVTFRCDPISEHNRLYWYRQTLGQGPEFLTYFQNEAQLEKSRLLSDRFSAERPKGSFSTLEIQRTEQGDSAMYLCASSSQTGTPTGELFFGEGSRLTVL.

Only a few counts were recorded for this clonotype. The genes are TRBV5-5 and TRBJ2-5, with TRBD1 matching 8 bases. The trim removed 4 bases at V and 4 bases at J, leaving 12 bases unmatched. The CDR3 covers 16 residues. Germline-derived CDR1 and CDR2 are SGHKS and YYEKEE (reference sequence). CDR3 residues: CASSPGQGGLGETQYF. CDR3 DNA: TGTGCCAGCAGCCCCGGACAGGGCGGATTAGGAGAGACCCAGTACTTC.

The V call is TRBV12-3 or TRBV12-4, the J call TRBJ2-5; 9 bases match TRBD1. The J segment lost 6 bases and the V segment lost 7 bases, leaving 9 bases of the junction unmatched. The CDR3 is 14 residues long. This CDR3 reads CASTGTGGEKTQYF. The CDR3 DNA sequence: TGTGCCAGCACCGGAACAGGGGGCGAAAAGACCCAGTACTTC.

In this sample, this clonotype turned up a few times. This chain joins TRBV7-8 and TRBJ2-1; D gene unclear. The V gene lost 2 bases and the J gene lost 8 bases, with 13 bases spanning the gap. Germline CDR1 and CDR2: SGHVS and FQNEAQ. The CDR3 is 14 residues long. The chain's CDR3 is CASSLRPGPYEQFF. CDR3 sequence (DNA): TGTGCCAGCAGCTTACGACCCGGCCCCTATGAGCAGTTCTTC. The entire variable domain, with the rest obtained from reference TRBV7-8 and TRBJ2-1, is as follows: GAGVSQSPRYKVAKRGQDVALRCDPISGHVSLFWYQQALGQGPEFLTYFQNEAQLDKSGLPSDRFFAERPEGSVSTLKIQRTQQEDSAVYLCASSLRPGPYEQFFGPGTRLTVL.

The V gene is TRBV4-1, the J gene TRBJ2-5; D not certain. The ends were cut back, 6 bases at V and 3 bases at J, with 8 bases in the middle. CDR3 size: 12 residues. Germline V gene sequence: CDR1 MGHRA, CDR2 YSYEKL. The CDR3 loop reads CASSGIEETQYF. In nucleotides, the CDR3 is TGCGCCAGCAGTGGAATAGAAGAGACCCAGTACTTC.

The chain has TRBV7-3 and TRBJ2-1; 12 positions match TRBD2. V trimming: 5 bases; J trimming: 8 bases; junction bases outside the gene matches: 4. This CDR3 contains 14 residues. Germline V gene sequence: CDR1 SGHTA, CDR2 FQGTGA. The CDR3 bases are TGTGCCAGCAGCCTAGCGGGGGGGTCTTATGAGCAGTTCTTC. This gives the protein CASSLAGGSYEQFF. Complete variable domain (other parts from reference TRBV7-3 and TRBJ2-1): GAGVSQTPSNKVTEKGKYVELRCDPISGHTALYWYRQSLGQGPEFLIYFQGTGAADDSGLPNDRFFAVRPEGSVSTLKIQRTERGDSAVYLCASSLAGGSYEQFFGPGTRLTVL.

V and J are TRBV7-3 and TRBJ2-1, with D possibly being TRBD1 or TRBD2 (5 bases each). This CDR3 has 14 residues. Germline CDR1 is SGHTA and CDR2 is FQGTGA. Trimming removed 4 bases from V and 8 bases from J, with 15 bases in between. CDR3 DNA sequence: TGTGCCAGCAGCTCCAGGGAGAGGACGGATGAGCAGTTCTTC. Amino acid sequence: CASSSRERTDEQFF. The whole variable domain, filled in from reference TRBV7-3 and TRBJ2-1, reads GAGVSQTPSNKVTEKGKYVELRCDPISGHTALYWYRQSLGQGPEFLIYFQGTGAADDSGLPNDRFFAVRPEGSVSTLKIQRTERGDSAVYLCASSSRERTDEQFFGPGTRLTVL.

This clonotype was observed a handful of times. This chain links TRBV7-9 with TRBJ2-2; TRBD2 aligns across 7 bases. The germline V gene encodes CDR1 SEHNR and CDR2 FQNEAQ (reference sequence). The CDR3 has 15 amino acids. The trim removed 4 bases at V and 4 bases at J, leaving 6 bases unmatched. CDR3 sequence reads: CASSSTSESTGELFF. CDR3 sequence (DNA): TGTGCCAGCAGCTCCACTAGCGAGAGCACCGGGGAGCTGTTTTTT.

The rearrangement links TRBV28 to TRBJ1-5; D may be TRBD1 (6 bases). Germline CDR1 and CDR2: MDHEN and SYDVKM. Trimming pared 2 bases from V and 4 bases from J, leaving 18 bases between. The CDR3 has 17 amino acids. The CDR3 sequence: CASSLSSPGHRNQPQHF. CDR3 coding DNA: TGTGCCAGCAGTTTAAGTTCGCCGGGACATCGAAATCAGCCCCAGCATTTT.